The 13 T cell receptor beta chains below were found in one sample sequenced in a study of T cell repertoires in cytomegalovirus infection. TCRdb analysed the reads with MiXCR anew, one entry per CDR3 protein. The sample holds about 130,000 distinct CDR3 sequences, more than 7% seen once. The sequencing sample was made of PBMCs. The receptors were gathered from a human donor in good health (CMV status not recorded). Some clones in this sample may be carry-over from other donors' samples.

This clonotype showed up just a few times. This chain joins TRBV7-9 and TRBJ1-3; no reliable D call. The V gene's germline CDR1 is SEHNR and CDR2 FQNEAQ (reference sequence). V was shortened by 6 bases and J by 8 bases, with 20 bases between the two germline ends. This CDR3 is built from 15 residues. This CDR3 reads CASSPDSGIGDTIYF. In DNA, the CDR3 is TGTGCCAGCAGTCCAGACTCCGGGATAGGCGACACCATATATTTT.

This clonotype has more than one count but fewer than ten. The rearrangement uses TRBV20-1 and TRBJ1-1; D unresolved. The V gene lost 5 bases and the J gene lost 1 base, with 17 bases spanning the gap. This CDR3 has 15 residues. CDR1 is DFQATT, CDR2 SNEGSKA, per germline (reference sequence). The CDR3 sequence is CSADKSSPGNTEAFF. In DNA, the CDR3 is TGCAGTGCTGATAAATCGTCCCCAGGGAACACTGAAGCTTTCTTT.

This clonotype has at least ten counts. The chain carries TRBV10-3 and TRBJ2-7; D is perhaps TRBD1 (6 bases). The germline V and J ends were trimmed by 3 bases and 3 bases, with 15 bases remaining between them. CDR3 size: 15 residues. Germline V CDR1 and CDR2: ENHRY, SYGVKD. The CDR3 region is CAISDPTGDFYEQYF. The CDR3 region has the DNA TGTGCCATCAGTGACCCGACAGGTGATTTCTACGAGCAGTACTTC.

This clonotype occurred many times. This sequence joins TRBV28 and TRBJ1-1; D is unclear. Germline assignment: CDR1 MDHEN and CDR2 SYDVKM. Trimming pared 6 bases from V and 0 bases from J, leaving 8 bases between. The CDR3 covers 13 residues. CDR3 region: CASSLLVNTEAFF. CDR3 coding DNA: TGTGCCAGCAGCTTACTAGTGAACACTGAAGCTTTCTTT.

This clonotype was detected ten times or more. V usage is TRBV12-3 or TRBV12-4 and J usage is TRBJ1-1, with 8 bases that match TRBD1. The CDR3 runs to 14 residues. The ends lost 7 bases at V and 1 base at J; junction bases unmatched: 5. The CDR3 is CASTLDRENTEAFF. In nucleotides, the CDR3 is TGTGCCAGCACCCTGGACAGGGAGAACACTGAAGCTTTCTTT.

This clonotype was observed at least ten times. The chain recombines TRBV7-8 with TRBJ1-2; D perhaps matches TRBD1 (5 bases). This CDR3 region has 15 residues. V was clipped by 3 bases and J by 8 bases, with 19 bases between them. Germline assignment: CDR1 SGHVS and CDR2 FQNEAQ. CDR3 nucleotide sequence: TGTGCCAGCAGCTTGGGCGACAGTTATTACATGGGCTACACCTTC. It specifies CASSLGDSYYMGYTF.

This clonotype came up many times. The chain is built from TRBV7-2 and TRBJ1-2; TRBD1 matches 7 bases. The V gene end was trimmed by 10 bases and the J gene end by 2 bases; junction bases not matched to a gene: 10. Germline V gene data show CDR1 as SGHTA and CDR2 as FQGNSA. The CDR3 loop spans 14 amino acids. CDR3 DNA: TGTGCCACGGAGGGGGACAGAGCCAACTATGGCTACACCTTC. Translating it yields CATEGDRANYGYTF.

This chain uses TRBV29-1 with TRBJ1-1; the D is unclear. The V end lost 7 bases, the J end lost 5 bases, and 11 bases lay between the germline ends. Germline V gene sequence: CDR1 SQVTM, CDR2 ANQGSEA. The CDR3 runs 11 residues. CDR3 protein: CSGRGRTEAFF. For the CDR3, the DNA is TGCAGCGGACGGGGAAGGACTGAAGCTTTCTTT.

This clonotype was seen ten or more times. The J gene is TRBJ2-7, the V gene TRBV29-1; D may correspond to TRBD1 or TRBD2 (6 bases each). V was shortened by 4 bases and J by 4 bases, with 23 bases between the two germline ends. Looked up from germline, CDR1 is SQVTM and CDR2 is ANQGSEA. The CDR3 sequence is 16 residues long. The CDR3 region is CSVVVGGGRFVYEQYF. The CDR3 nucleotides read TGCAGCGTTGTTGTGGGGGGCGGCAGGTTCGTATACGAGCAGTACTTC.

The sample holds many counts of this clonotype. The chain uses TRBV19 and TRBJ2-1, with 15 bases aligning to TRBD2. The ends lost 6 bases at V and 9 bases at J; junction bases unmatched: 6. This CDR3 spans 15 amino acids. Germline CDR1 is LNHDA and CDR2 is SQIVND (reference sequence). CDR3 nucleotide sequence: TGTGCCAGTAGAGGACTAGCGGGGGGGCAAGGTGAGCAGTTCTTC. Amino acid sequence: CASRGLAGGQGEQFF.

This clonotype was picked up many times. The CDR3 spells CSFTDRGRGDTQYF. The CDR3 DNA sequence: TGCAGCTTTACGGACAGGGGGCGCGGAGATACGCAGTATTTT. The rearrangement joins TRBV29-1 to TRBJ2-3, with 11 bases identical to TRBD1. Germline V gene sequence: CDR1 SQVTM, CDR2 ANQGSEA. The CDR3 contains 14 residues. V was pared by 8 bases and J by 5 bases, with 9 bases of the junction left unmatched.

Ten or more counts support this clonotype. This rearrangement joins TRBV20-1 to TRBJ2-1; TRBD2 is a possible D gene (6 bases). CDR3 length: 12 amino acids. Germline V gene data show CDR1 as DFQATT and CDR2 as SNEGSKA (reference sequence). V was trimmed by 7 bases and J by 5 bases, leaving 12 bases between them. The CDR3, as DNA: TGCAGTGTTGGGACTGATAACAATGAGCAGTTCTTC. This translates into CSVGTDNNEQFF.

This clonotype turned up a few times. This sequence joins TRBV20-1 and TRBJ2-1; 7 nucleotides align to TRBD2. Germline trimming cut 6 bases from V and 0 bases from J; bases unmatched to any gene: 8. The CDR3 is 15 residues long. Germline V lookup: CDR1 DFQATT, CDR2 SNEGSKA (reference sequence). CDR3 coding DNA: TGCAGTGCACCAAGCGGGGATCTCTCCTACAATGAGCAGTTCTTC. This sequence encodes CSAPSGDLSYNEQFF.